This TCR beta chain was sequenced in a study of blood T cell repertoires in COVID-19. Study information: The study drew acute and convalescent COVID-19 samples from the United States, Italy and Spain. In each case, the material was cDNA or gDNA derived from T cells, B-cell-depleted T cells, or PBMCs.

The CDR3 runs 16 residues. V was clipped by 5 bases and J by 0 bases, with 14 bases between them. CDR1 and CDR2 from the germline V gene are SGHVS and FQNEAQ. Original processing notes: Estimation of nucleated cell counts was performed using reference gene primer amplification. The method was immunoSEQ multiplex PCR; TCRdb's version includes in-frame clones alone and lacks a portion of them. The V and J calls and clone size are taken from that table; D and trimming were inferred from the DNA. Here the sample spans about 160,000 clones, 70% to 85% being singletons. The chain carries TRBV7-8 and TRBJ1-3; D is uncertain. The specimen sequenced was peripheral blood. The clonotype comes from a woman aged 80 or over with acute or convalescent COVID-19. The CDR3 region is CASSPEAPLSGNTIYF. The CDR3 coding sequence is TGTGCCAGCAGCCCTGAGGCTCCACTCTCTGGAAACACCATATATTTT.